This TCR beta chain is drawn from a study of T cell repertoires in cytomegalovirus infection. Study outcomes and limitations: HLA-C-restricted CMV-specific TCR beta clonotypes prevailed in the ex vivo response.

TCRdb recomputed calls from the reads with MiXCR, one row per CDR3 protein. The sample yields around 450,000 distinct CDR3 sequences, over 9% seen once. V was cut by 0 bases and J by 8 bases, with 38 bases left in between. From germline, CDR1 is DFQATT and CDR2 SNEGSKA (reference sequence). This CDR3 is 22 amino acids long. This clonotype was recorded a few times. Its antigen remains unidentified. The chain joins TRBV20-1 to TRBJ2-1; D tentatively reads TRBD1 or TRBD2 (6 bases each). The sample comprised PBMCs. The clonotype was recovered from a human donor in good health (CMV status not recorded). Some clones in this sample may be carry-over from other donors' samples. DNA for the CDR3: TGCAGTGCTAGAGATCTTCGGGGGCTAGCCGGGGGCTCGTTACCTTCAACGTATGAGCAGTTCTTC. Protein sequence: CSARDLRGLAGGSLPSTYEQFF.